Each of the 18 T cell receptor beta chains below was sequenced from the same sample in a study of control samples from healthy donors and cancer patients. TCRdb's table, derived via immunoSEQ multiplex PCR, lists solely in-frame clones and lacks some. The sample contains around 140,000 clones, under 95% of which appear only once. The sample was blood. The origin of the receptors is a man aged 18-30 years in good health.

A note on this clone: Other nucleotide sequences in the sample specify the same CDR3. The chain joins TRBV27 to TRBJ2-7; D possibly corresponds to TRBD1 (5 bases). CDR1 and CDR2 (germline): MNHEY, SMNVEV (reference sequence). There are 14 residues in the CDR3. Trimming took off 0 bases at V and 4 bases at J, with 10 bases between the two ends. In DNA form, the CDR3 reads TGTGCCAGCAGTTTATCACAGGTAGGGTACGAGCAGTACTTC. Its translation is CASSLSQVGYEQYF.

On this clone: The sample contains more than one DNA sequence encoding this CDR3. The chain uses TRBV2 and TRBJ2-7; D unresolved. The germline CDR1 and CDR2 sequences are SNHLY and FYNNEI. Between the trimmed V and J ends, which lost 4 bases and 4 bases, there was a span of 5 bases. The CDR3 sequence is 11 residues long. The CDR3 nucleotides are TGTGCCAGCAGTGTAAGGTACGAGCAGTACTTC. It translates to CASSVRYEQYF.

This clone was detected only once. The chain has TRBV19 and TRBJ1-1, with D hard to call. The germline CDR1 and CDR2 sequences are LNHDA and SQIVND (reference sequence). V lost 6 bases to trimming and J lost 1 base, with 18 bases between them. The CDR3 is 16 amino acids. CDR3 loop: CASRPLWPGKNTEAFF. CDR3 bases: TGTGCCAGTAGGCCTCTTTGGCCGGGGAAGAACACTGAAGCTTTCTTT.

V usage is TRBV19 and J usage is TRBJ2-7, with 7 nucleotides matching TRBD2. CDR3 size: 15 residues. Trimming removed 1 base from V and 4 bases from J; junction bases left unmatched: 7. Germline CDR1 is LNHDA and CDR2 is SQIVND (reference sequence). For the CDR3, the DNA is TGTGCCAGTAGTATAGCAAGCGGGGTCGTATACGAGCAGTACTTC. It codes for CASSIASGVVYEQYF.

Only one count was recorded for this clone. This rearrangement joins TRBV30 to TRBJ1-4, with D perhaps matching TRBD1 (6 bases). V was pared by 4 bases and J by 7 bases, with 13 bases between. The length of the CDR3 is 13 residues. The V gene's germline CDR1 is GTSNPN and CDR2 SVGIG (reference sequence). Here the CDR3 reads CAWTQGFSEKLFF. The CDR3 region has the DNA TGTGCCTGGACTCAGGGGTTCAGTGAAAAACTGTTTTTT.

The V and J genes are TRBV5-5 and TRBJ1-6; the match to TRBD1 covers 7 bases. The germline gives CDR1 SGHKS, CDR2 YYEKEE (reference sequence). The CDR3 is 15 residues long. The V segment lost 4 bases and the J segment 9 bases; nucleotides outside the gene matches: 10. The CDR3 sequence: CASSPIRQGASPLHF. Written as DNA, the CDR3 is TGTGCCAGCAGCCCGATACGACAGGGTGCTTCACCCCTCCACTTT.

The rearrangement links TRBV5-1 to TRBJ2-5; no clear D. The length of the CDR3 is 17 residues. The germline V gene encodes CDR1 SGHRS and CDR2 YFSETQ. Trimming removed 0 bases at V and 4 bases at J, with 19 bases between. The CDR3: CASSLVTGQASRETQYF. In DNA, the CDR3 is TGCGCCAGCAGCTTGGTTACCGGCCAGGCCTCTCGAGAGACCCAGTACTTC.

V usage is TRBV4-1 and J usage is TRBJ1-5, with 8 nucleotides matching TRBD1. The V gene end was trimmed by 10 bases and the J gene end by 2 bases; junction bases not matched to a gene: 16. CDR3 length: 17 amino acids. The V gene's germline CDR1 is MGHRA and CDR2 YSYEKL. The CDR3 here is CATSTGQGELGNQPQHF. DNA of the CDR3: TGCGCCACCTCGACCGGACAGGGCGAGTTGGGCAATCAGCCCCAGCATTTT.

The chain joins TRBV2 to TRBJ2-2, with D hard to call. Trimming removed 7 bases at V and 8 bases at J, with 14 bases between. Per the germline V gene, CDR1 is SNHLY and CDR2 is FYNNEI. The CDR3 has 13 residues. The CDR3 loop is CASMITPGGELFF. DNA for the CDR3: TGTGCCAGCATGATCACACCTGGGGGGGAGCTGTTTTTT.

CDR3 protein: CASRLGVTYEQYF. The CDR3 coding sequence is TGTGCCAGCAGATTGGGGGTCACATACGAGCAGTACTTC. The V call is TRBV11-2, the J call TRBJ2-7, with D perhaps given as TRBD1 or TRBD2 (5 bases each). The CDR3 is 13 amino acids. V lost 6 bases and J lost 4, with 13 bases in between. The germline CDR1 and CDR2 sequences are SGHAT and FQNNGV.

Only one count was recorded for this clone. The chain combines TRBV2 with TRBJ2-3; D uncertain. This CDR3 has 13 amino acids. Germline CDR1 is SNHLY and CDR2 is FYNNEI. Trimming left V 7 bases short and J 6 bases short, with 14 bases between. CDR3 DNA sequence: TGTGCCAGCAAGGATAGGGTGAGGGATACGCAGTATTTT. As protein: CASKDRVRDTQYF.

The J gene is TRBJ2-7, the V gene TRBV4-2; the D gene is possibly TRBD1 (5 bases). Looked up from germline, CDR1 is LGHNA and CDR2 is YNFKEQ. Between the trimmed V and J ends, which lost 0 bases and 3 bases, there was a span of 15 bases. The CDR3 extends over 16 amino acids. CDR3 nucleotides: TGTGCCAGCAGCCAAGATGGTGGCGGACAACACTACGAGCAGTACTTC. This sequence encodes CASSQDGGGQHYEQYF.

The chain is built from TRBV30 and TRBJ2-2; TRBD1 aligns across 7 bases. CDR3 length: 14 residues. Germline assignment: CDR1 GTSNPN and CDR2 SVGIG (reference sequence). After removal of 0 bases from V and 4 bases from J, the junction contained 2 bases not matched to a gene. In DNA, the CDR3 is TGTGCCTGGAGTGTACAGGGGAGCACCGGGGAGCTGTTTTTT. The encoded protein is CAWSVQGSTGELFF.

The chain uses TRBV27 and TRBJ2-7; 10 bases are a match to TRBD1. This CDR3 has 17 residues. J lost 3 bases, V lost 5 bases, and 13 bases had no gene match. The germline V gene has CDR1 MNHEY and CDR2 SMNVEV (reference sequence). The DNA of the CDR3 is TGTGCCAGCAGTAGGCCTCCCGGGACAGGGGCGTTCTACGAGCAGTACTTC. It encodes CASSRPPGTGAFYEQYF.

The chain recombines TRBV5-5 with TRBJ2-5, with 7 positions matching TRBD2. V lost 6 bases, J lost 4 bases, and 12 bases stayed unmatched. CDR1 is SGHKS, CDR2 YYEKEE, per germline (reference sequence). The CDR3 is made up of 15 amino acids. The CDR3 DNA reads TGTGCCAGCACCCGCCGAGGTGGGGGGGGAGAGACCCAGTACTTC. Its translation: CASTRRGGGGETQYF.

The chain couples TRBV29-1 to TRBJ2-3; the match to TRBD1 covers 10 bases. The CDR3 is made up of 14 amino acids. CDR1 is SQVTM, CDR2 ANQGSEA, per germline. With V trimmed by 2 bases and J by 4 bases, 3 bases remained unmatched. CDR3 in DNA: TGCAGCGTTGAAAAGACAGGGGGCTCAGATACGCAGTATTTT. Amino acids: CSVEKTGGSDTQYF.

This chain connects TRBV4-3 to TRBJ2-1; the D gene could be TRBD1 or TRBD2 (6 bases each). This CDR3 has 14 residues. Germline V gene data show CDR1 as LGHNA and CDR2 as YSLEER. Trimming pared 0 bases from V and 8 bases from J, leaving 11 bases between. In DNA, the CDR3 is TGCGCCAGCAGCCAAGATAGGGGGGCCGATGAGCAGTTCTTC. Its translation: CASSQDRGADEQFF.

J is TRBJ2-5 and V is TRBV3-1 (or the pseudogene TRBV3-2); D ambiguous. This CDR3 is 15 amino acids long. V lost 1 base to trimming and J lost 2 bases, with 11 bases between them. CDR1 and CDR2 from the germline V gene are LGHDT and YNNKEL (reference sequence). The CDR3 DNA is TGTGCCAGCAGCCAAGTTCTCGCGGTTCAAGAGACCCAGTACTTC. Its protein is CASSQVLAVQETQYF.